The T cell receptor beta chain described here comes from a study of cytomegalovirus exposure and HLA in healthy donors (dated by TCRdb to 2016 to 2017). Turning to the overall study: According to an earlier analysis of 550 to 700 of the donors, 150 million to 200 million T cells yielded roughly 110 million unique TCR beta sequences and 276 Gb of sequence data. An early release covering 500 to 750 HLA-typed donors comprised about 320 gigabases of sequencing data and around 86 million unique TCR sequences. Of the roughly 400 genotyped donors, about 84% fell in the genetic ancestry cluster associated with self-reported Caucasian donors. The study aimed to test whether signatures of past pathogen exposure could be identified by cataloging public T cell receptors. The study profiled the T cell repertoires of 500 to 800 subjects by immunosequencing and related them to cytomegalovirus serostatus. A separate validation cohort of over 95 different subjects was used in addition to the approximately 640-subject first cohort. To predict cytomegalovirus infection status, the study brought together high-throughput TCR immunosequencing, statistical association of individual TCRs with disease status, and machine learning. In a later analysis, previously published TCR beta repertoires from 670 or so donors were re-analyzed and high-resolution HLA genotyping was added so that TCR occurrence patterns could be studied. Rather than drawing on any new phenotypic data, the later analysis identified candidate immune exposures from TCR beta sequences and the way those sequences occurred across donors. An earlier analysis of fewer than 750 of the donors used high-throughput TCR beta sequencing to judge whether each TCR beta V gene segment behaved as functional or pseudogenic. Donor age, sex, ethnicity and CMV serostatus were collected together with the repertoire data. In a later genetic analysis, genome-wide SNP genotypes for about 55% of the roughly 700 donors were used, and that subset was treated as a discovery cohort. Every repertoire in the discovery cohort had been generated on one and the same sequencing platform. HLA typing included class I and class II loci at four-digit resolution. The number of typed donors differed by locus: about 620-640 for A, B, C, DRB1 and DQB1; 522 for DQA1; 600 to 610 for DPA1; and about 450 for DPB1. About five DR-DQ haplotypes were handled as single units for association and clustering because linkage in the cohort was strong. Among 350 to 400 genotyped donors of the cohort, an average of around 240,000 unique TCR beta nucleotide sequences were sequenced per donor, about a sixth of them non-productive. The study at large found these results: The earlier analysis of a few hundred of the donors excluded roughly 16 rarely observed V segments, including chromosome 9 orphons, because counts were too low. In an earlier analysis of fewer than 700 of the donors, most TCR beta V segments appeared in productive rearrangements about 90% or about 30% of the time, broadly matching IMGT annotations. In a later analysis, most CMV-associated TCR beta chains were found to appear HLA-restricted, with HLA associations seemingly driven largely by CMV exposure. In this cohort, only TCR beta chains were sequenced, and detectable features were limited by the absence of alpha or paired-chain data. A later analysis associated some 17,000 TCR beta sequences with specific HLA alleles at a false discovery rate of 0.05. In the study, around 160 TCR beta chains were listed as associated with cytomegalovirus. A cluster of highly shared sequence variants was judged likely to be a technical artifact of the sequencing pipeline. Linkage disequilibrium might explain the correlated functional status among segregating V segments, but an unknown experimental factor could not be excluded. Immune exposure information for the cohort was limited to CMV serostatus. A later analysis reported that several top co-occurrence clusters appeared linked to parvovirus B19, influenza, CMV and Epstein-Barr virus. V-gene and J-gene trimming of TCR beta chains was associated with a missense DCLRE1C variant in a later genetic analysis, and the association was replicated in an independent cohort. Some IMGT-functional V segments, including TRBV6-2 and TRBV6-3, could not be told apart with the 87-base-pair reads, so those segments were excluded. Most TCR sequences were seen in very few donors, while some public TCRs were found in many individuals. According to a later genetic analysis, donors in an Asian-associated ancestry cluster had fewer N-insertions in productive TCRs than the approximately 610-donor mean. Because HLA typing was missing for some donors at each locus, association tests included only the typed subset. A further reported finding was that TCR beta sequences accurately predicted the HLA-A and HLA-B alleles for most subjects in the first cohort. Roughly uniform sequencing depth across donors was assumed in presence/absence analyses, although this assumption may not hold. When HLA alleles, especially DR and DQ, strongly co-occurred, attributing TCR associations to individual alleles was difficult. A later analysis found that TCR association rates varied across HLA loci, with DRB1 alleles showing the most associated TCRs and HLA-C alleles the fewest. Cytomegalovirus status was reported to be diagnosed by the classifier with high specificity and sensitivity in both the original and validation cohorts. A later analysis found that HLA-associated TCR beta chains were more clonally expanded and had lower generation probabilities than equally common non-associated chains. Three of the identified cytomegalovirus-associated TCR beta chains were confirmed in vitro to be specific for cytomegalovirus antigens. The authors suggested that the approach could potentially be extended to other disease states and immunological phenotypes.

The library was made by the immunoSEQ multiplex PCR assay. The multiplex PCR relied on a mix of 60 forward primers for TCR Vbeta segments and 13 reverse primers for TCR Jbeta segments. The CDR3 region of rearranged TCR beta genes was amplified from genomic DNA by a multiplex PCR assay. On the Illumina HiSeq System, the amplified TCR beta libraries were sequenced as 87-base-pair reads. Turning to the authors' computational methods: A later analysis counted some 80 million unique TCR beta chains across the roughly 700 repertoires, and 10 million to 11 million of these chains were shared by at least two donors. Raw reads were error-corrected and collapsed into unique sequences by a nearest-neighbor algorithm in which closely related sequences were merged to remove PCR and sequencing errors. V, D and J gene segments were assigned by aligning CDR3 sequences to IMGT reference sequences. For a sequence to be retained, a match of at least six nucleotides to both a V gene segment and a J gene segment was required. A rearrangement counted as productive if the CDR3 had no stop codons and remained in frame with V and J, and every other rearrangement counted as non-productive. CDR3 was defined according to IMGT convention as the region running from the second conserved V-encoded cysteine to the conserved J-encoded phenylalanine. Sequences without an unambiguous match to a single V gene segment were excluded from the earlier analysis of 587 of the donors. An earlier analysis of 450 to 650 of the donors called V segments functional above 56.7% productive rearrangements and segregating when the between-donor standard deviation exceeded 5%. A statistical classification framework was built for diagnosing cytomegalovirus status from the catalog of TCR beta chain sequences. A later analysis assigned V and J genes by comparing TCR nucleotide sequences with IMGT/GENE-DB human TR gene sequences. A later analysis assigned CDR3 sequences and most-parsimonious VDJ recombination scenarios with the TCRdist pipeline. A later analysis defined each TCR beta chain by its CDR3 amino acid sequence plus V-gene family, and excluded reads lacking a unique V-gene family. As a way to deal with suspected cross-contamination and a sequencing artifact, a later analysis dropped 450 to 600 nucleotide sequences that were highly shared and had low generation probability. For each public chain, a later analysis derived a clonal expansion index from normalized ranks of inferred template counts within each repertoire. Generation probabilities in a later analysis came from a VDJ recombination model fitted to out-of-frame rearrangements, and those results were checked against IGoR. A later analysis scored TCR-TCR, TCR-HLA and TCR-CMV co-occurrence with hypergeometric tests, applying a repertoire-size bias correction to TCR pairs. To estimate false discovery rates, a later analysis permuted the HLA or CMV assignments 20 times. A later analysis grouped co-occurring TCRs with DBSCAN, adding TCRdist sequence similarity when clustering within HLA-allele-positive subsets. Co-occurrence clustering excluded repertoires with fewer than 30,000 or more than 120,000 public chains, plus five with anomalous nucleotide sharing. TCRdb re-hosts the immuneACCESS table, in-frame sequences only. Its copies lack some clones; in the studies checked, an unresolved V gene accounts for under half of them, and the cause for the rest is not known. V and J calls and clone size come straight from that table; D and trimming were deduced from the DNA. This sample comprises about 150,000 clones, roughly four fifths of them detected only once. The ten biggest clones cover about 6.5% of the sample.

In total, 630 or so healthy bone marrow donors made up the cohort. All cohort members were sampled while nominally healthy, although unrecorded immune exposures were likely present. The donor was CMV seronegative and was included in the group of several hundred seronegative cohort members. Each donor provided a peripheral blood sample, and peripheral blood mononuclear cells were used for TCR beta sequencing. Genomic DNA extraction from the blood cell samples was performed with the Qiagen DNeasy Blood Extraction Kit. Based on the germline V gene, the CDR1 and CDR2 sequences are SQVTM and ANQGSEA. The junction carries 10 bases between V and J, which are trimmed by 4 bases and 2 bases respectively. The CDR3 sequence holds 13 residues, the cysteine and phenylalanine included. Here the CDR3 DNA is all that survives: 39 bases in frame from base 1. Only one count was recorded for this clone. Its recognized antigen is unknown. The sample holds no much larger clone one base away, and base qualities are not on file.

The receptor comes from a man aged 25-45 years in good health and CMV-seronegative. The chain couples TRBV29-1 to TRBJ2-3; 6 matching bases give a weak D call of TRBD1. Sequencing used PBMCs. In nucleotides, the sequence is TGCAGCGTTGCCGACAGGCTCACAGATACGCAGTATTTT. Translated, this is CSVADRLTDTQYF.